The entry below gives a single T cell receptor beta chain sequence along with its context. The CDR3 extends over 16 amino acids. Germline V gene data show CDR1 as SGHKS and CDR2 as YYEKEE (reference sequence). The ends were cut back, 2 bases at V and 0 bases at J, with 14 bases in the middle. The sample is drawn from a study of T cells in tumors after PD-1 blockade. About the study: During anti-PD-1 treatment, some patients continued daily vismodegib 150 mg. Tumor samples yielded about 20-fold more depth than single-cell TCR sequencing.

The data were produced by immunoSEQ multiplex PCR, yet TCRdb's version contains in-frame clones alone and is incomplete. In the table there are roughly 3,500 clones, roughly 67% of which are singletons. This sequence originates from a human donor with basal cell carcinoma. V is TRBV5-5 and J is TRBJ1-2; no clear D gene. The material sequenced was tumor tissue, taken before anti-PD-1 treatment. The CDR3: CASSLSAALTNYGYTF. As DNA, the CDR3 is TGTGCCAGCAGCTTATCGGCCGCCCTTACTAACTATGGCTACACCTTC.